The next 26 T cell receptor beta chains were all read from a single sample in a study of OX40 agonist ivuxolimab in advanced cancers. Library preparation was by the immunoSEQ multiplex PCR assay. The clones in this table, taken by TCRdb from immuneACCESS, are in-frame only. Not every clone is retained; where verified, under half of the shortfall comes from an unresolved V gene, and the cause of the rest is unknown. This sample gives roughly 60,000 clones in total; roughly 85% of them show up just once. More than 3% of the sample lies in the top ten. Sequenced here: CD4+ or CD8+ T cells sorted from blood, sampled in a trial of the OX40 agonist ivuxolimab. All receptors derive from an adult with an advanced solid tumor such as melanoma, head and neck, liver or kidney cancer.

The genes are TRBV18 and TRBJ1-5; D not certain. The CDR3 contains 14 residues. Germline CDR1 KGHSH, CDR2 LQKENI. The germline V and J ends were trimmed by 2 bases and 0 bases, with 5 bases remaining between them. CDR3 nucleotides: TGTGCCAGCTCACCAGGGGATAGCAATCAGCCCCAGCATTTT. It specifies CASSPGDSNQPQHF.

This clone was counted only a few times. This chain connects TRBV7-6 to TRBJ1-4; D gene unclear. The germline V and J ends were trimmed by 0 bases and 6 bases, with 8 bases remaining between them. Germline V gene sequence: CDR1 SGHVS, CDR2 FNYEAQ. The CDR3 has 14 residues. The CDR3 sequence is CASSLAPADEKLFF. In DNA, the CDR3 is TGTGCCAGCAGCTTAGCGCCGGCAGATGAAAAACTGTTTTTT.

The CDR3 DNA follows: TGCAGCGACAGACCTTCAACGGCAGATACGCAGTATTTT. Protein sequence: CSDRPSTADTQYF. The chain recombines TRBV29-1 with TRBJ2-3, with D uncertain. The CDR3 has 13 amino acids. Germline V gene data show CDR1 as SQVTM and CDR2 as ANQGSEA. The V and J ends lost 7 bases and 4 bases respectively, with 15 bases between them.

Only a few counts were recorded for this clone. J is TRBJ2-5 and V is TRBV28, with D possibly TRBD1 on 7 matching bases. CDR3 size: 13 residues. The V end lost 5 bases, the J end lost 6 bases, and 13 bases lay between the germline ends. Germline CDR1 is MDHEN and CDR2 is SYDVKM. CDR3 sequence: CASSRGDSQTQYF. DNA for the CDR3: TGTGCCAGCAGTCGCGGGGACAGTCAGACCCAGTACTTC.

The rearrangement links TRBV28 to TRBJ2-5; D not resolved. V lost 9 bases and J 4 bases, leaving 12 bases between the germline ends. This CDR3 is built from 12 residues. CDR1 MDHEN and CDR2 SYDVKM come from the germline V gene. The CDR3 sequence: CASTTPVETQYF. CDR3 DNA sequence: TGTGCCAGTACTACCCCCGTAGAGACCCAGTACTTC.

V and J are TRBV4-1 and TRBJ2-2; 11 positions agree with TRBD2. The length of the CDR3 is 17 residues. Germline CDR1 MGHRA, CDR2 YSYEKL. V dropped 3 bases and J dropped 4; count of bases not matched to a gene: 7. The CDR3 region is CASSHQGSGGGTGELFF. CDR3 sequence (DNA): TGCGCCAGCAGCCACCAAGGTAGCGGGGGGGGCACCGGGGAGCTGTTTTTT.

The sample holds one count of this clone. The CDR3 protein is CASSLETPPTDTQYF. Here the CDR3 DNA reads TGCGCCAGCAGCTTGGAGACTCCTCCTACAGATACGCAGTATTTT. The chain uses TRBV5-1 and TRBJ2-3; no firm D call. Deletions cut 0 bases from V and 3 bases from J, with 11 bases between. The CDR3 extends over 15 amino acids. Germline V gives CDR1 SGHRS, CDR2 YFSETQ.

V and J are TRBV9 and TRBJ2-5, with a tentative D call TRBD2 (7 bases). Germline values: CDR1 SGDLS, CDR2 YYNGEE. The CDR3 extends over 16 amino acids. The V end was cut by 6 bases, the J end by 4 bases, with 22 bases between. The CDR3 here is CASTRGWGRGLETQYF. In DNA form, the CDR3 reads TGTGCCAGCACCCGAGGGTGGGGGCGGGGGTTAGAGACCCAGTACTTC.

CDR3 sequence (DNA): TGTGCCATCAATGGGGGCTCCCGTGACGTCTACACCTTC. Encoded protein: CAINGGSRDVYTF. The chain carries TRBV28 and TRBJ1-2; D perhaps matches TRBD1 (6 bases). V lost 10 bases, J lost 10 bases, and 22 bases lay in between. The CDR3 has 13 residues. CDR1 and CDR2 (germline): MDHEN, SYDVKM.

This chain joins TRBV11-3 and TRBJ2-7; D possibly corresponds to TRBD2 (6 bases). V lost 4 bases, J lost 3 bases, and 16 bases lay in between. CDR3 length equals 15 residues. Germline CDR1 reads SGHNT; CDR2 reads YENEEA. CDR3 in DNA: TGTGCCAGCAGCTATAGGGCGGGACGGGGCTACGAGCAGTACTTC. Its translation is CASSYRAGRGYEQYF.

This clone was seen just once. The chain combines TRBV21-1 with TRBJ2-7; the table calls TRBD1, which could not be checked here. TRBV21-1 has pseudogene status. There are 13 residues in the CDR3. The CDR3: CASGRGTGYEQYF. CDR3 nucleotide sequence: TGTGCCAGCGGACGGGGGACAGGATACGAGCAGTACTTC.

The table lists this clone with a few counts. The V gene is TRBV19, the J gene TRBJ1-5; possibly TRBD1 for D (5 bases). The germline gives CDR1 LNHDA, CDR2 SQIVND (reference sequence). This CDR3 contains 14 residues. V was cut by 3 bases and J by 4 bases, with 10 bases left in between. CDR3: CASSIWGGNQPQHF. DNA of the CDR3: TGTGCCAGTAGTATTTGGGGCGGAAATCAGCCCCAGCATTTT.

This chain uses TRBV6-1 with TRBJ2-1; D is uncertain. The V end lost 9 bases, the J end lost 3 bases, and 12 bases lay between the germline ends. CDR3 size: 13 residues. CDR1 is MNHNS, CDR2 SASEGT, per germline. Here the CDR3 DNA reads TGTGCCAGTGCCGGGCCGTACTACAATGAGCAGTTCTTC. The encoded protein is CASAGPYYNEQFF.

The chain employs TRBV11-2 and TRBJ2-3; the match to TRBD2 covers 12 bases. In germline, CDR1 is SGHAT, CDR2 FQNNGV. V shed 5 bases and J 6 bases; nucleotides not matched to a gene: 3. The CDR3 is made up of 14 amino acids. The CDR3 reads CASSRTSGVDTQYF. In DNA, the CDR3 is TGTGCCAGCAGCCGGACTAGCGGGGTGGATACGCAGTATTTT.

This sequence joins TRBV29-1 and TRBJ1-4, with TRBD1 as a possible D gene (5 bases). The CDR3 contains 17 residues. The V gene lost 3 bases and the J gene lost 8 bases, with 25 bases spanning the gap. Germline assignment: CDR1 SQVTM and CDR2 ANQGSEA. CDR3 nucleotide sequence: TGCAGCGTTGATCCCATTGATACCCAGGGTATAGGCGAAAAACTGTTTTTT. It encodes CSVDPIDTQGIGEKLFF.

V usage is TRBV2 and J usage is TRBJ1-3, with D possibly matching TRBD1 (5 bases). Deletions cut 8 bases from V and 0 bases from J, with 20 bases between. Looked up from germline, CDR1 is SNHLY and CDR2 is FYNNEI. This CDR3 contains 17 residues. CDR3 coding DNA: TGTGCCAGCGGAGGAGGGGCCACAACCCACTCTGGAAACACCATATATTTT. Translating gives CASGGGATTHSGNTIYF.

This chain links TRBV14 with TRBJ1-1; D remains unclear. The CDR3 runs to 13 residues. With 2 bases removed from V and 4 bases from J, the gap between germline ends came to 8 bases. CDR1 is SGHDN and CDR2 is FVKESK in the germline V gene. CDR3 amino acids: CASSQTSGTEAFF. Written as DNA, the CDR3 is TGTGCCAGCAGCCAAACCTCTGGCACTGAAGCTTTCTTT.

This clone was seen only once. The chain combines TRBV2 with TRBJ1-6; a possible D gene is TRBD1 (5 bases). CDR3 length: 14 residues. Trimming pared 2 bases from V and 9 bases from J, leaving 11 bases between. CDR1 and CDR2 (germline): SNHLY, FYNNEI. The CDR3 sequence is CASSEQGFGSPLHF. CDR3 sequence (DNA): TGTGCCAGCAGTGAACAGGGATTTGGTTCACCCCTCCACTTT. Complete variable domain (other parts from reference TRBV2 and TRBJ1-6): EPEVTQTPSHQVTQMGQEVILRCVPISNHLYFYWYRQILGQKVEFLVSFYNNEISEKSEIFDDQFSVERPDGSNFTLKIRSTKLEDSAMYFCASSEQGFGSPLHFGNGTRLTVT.

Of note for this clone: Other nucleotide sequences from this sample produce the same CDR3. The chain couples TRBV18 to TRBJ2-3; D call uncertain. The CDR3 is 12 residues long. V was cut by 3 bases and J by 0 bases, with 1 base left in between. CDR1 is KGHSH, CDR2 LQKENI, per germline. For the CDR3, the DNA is TGTGCCAGCTCACCTAGCACAGATACGCAGTATTTT. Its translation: CASSPSTDTQYF.

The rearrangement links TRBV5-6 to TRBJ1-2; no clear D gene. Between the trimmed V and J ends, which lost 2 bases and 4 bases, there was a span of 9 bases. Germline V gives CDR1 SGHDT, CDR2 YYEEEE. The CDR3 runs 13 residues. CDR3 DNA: TGTGCCAGCAGCTTCGGAGGGAGCTATGGCTACACCTTC. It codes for CASSFGGSYGYTF.

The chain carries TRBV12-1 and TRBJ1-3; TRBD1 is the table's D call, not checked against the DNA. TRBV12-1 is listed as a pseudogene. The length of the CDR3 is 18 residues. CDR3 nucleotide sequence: TGTGCCAGCAGTTTTGGCGCCCACGACAGGGCGACTGGAAACACCATATATTTT. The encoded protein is CASSFGAHDRATGNTIYF.

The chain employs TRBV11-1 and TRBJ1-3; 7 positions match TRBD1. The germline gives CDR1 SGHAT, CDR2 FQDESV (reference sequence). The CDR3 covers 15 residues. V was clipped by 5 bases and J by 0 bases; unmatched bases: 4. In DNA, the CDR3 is TGTGCCAGCAGCAAGACAGGGAGCTCTGGAAACACCATATATTTT. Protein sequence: CASSKTGSSGNTIYF.

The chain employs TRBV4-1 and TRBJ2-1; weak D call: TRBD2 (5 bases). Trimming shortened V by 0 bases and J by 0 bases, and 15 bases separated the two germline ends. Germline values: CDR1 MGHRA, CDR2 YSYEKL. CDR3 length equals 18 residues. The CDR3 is CASSQDFRVGVSYNEQFF. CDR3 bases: TGCGCCAGCAGCCAAGATTTTAGGGTGGGAGTCTCCTACAATGAGCAGTTCTTC.

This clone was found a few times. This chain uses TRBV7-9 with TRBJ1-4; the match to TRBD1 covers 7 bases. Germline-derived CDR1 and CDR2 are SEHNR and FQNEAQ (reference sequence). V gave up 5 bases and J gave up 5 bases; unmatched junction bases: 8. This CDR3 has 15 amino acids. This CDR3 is CASSTRQGTNEKLFF. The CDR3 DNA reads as TGTGCCAGCAGCACCCGACAGGGTACAAATGAAAAACTGTTTTTT.

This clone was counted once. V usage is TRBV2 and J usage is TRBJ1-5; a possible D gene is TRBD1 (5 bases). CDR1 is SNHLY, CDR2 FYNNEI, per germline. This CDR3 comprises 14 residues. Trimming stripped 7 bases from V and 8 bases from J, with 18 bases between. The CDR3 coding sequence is TGTGCCAGCACATGGGGCGGAGAGACGGAGCCCCAGCATTTT. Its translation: CASTWGGETEPQHF.

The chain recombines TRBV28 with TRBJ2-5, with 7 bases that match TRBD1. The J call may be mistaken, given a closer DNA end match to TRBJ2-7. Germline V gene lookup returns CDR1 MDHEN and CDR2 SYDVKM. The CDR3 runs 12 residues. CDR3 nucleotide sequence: TGTGCCAGCAACAGGGGTTCCTACGAGCAGTACTTC. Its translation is CASNRGSYEQYF.